This T cell receptor (beta chain) was sequenced in a study of identical twins. TCRdb itself ran the 5' RACE reads through MiXCR, one entry per CDR3 protein. This repertoire shows 700,000 or so distinct CDR3 sequences, less than 25% found once; its top ten account for about 4.5%. General observations from the study: Alpha sequences that were out-of-frame and twin-shared showed an excess of low generation probability.

This clonotype occurred many times. The antigen remains undetermined. CDR3 length: 13 residues. The V gene end was trimmed by 5 bases and the J gene end by 8 bases; junction bases not matched to a gene: 8. These records were also assigned to another study, of T cells expressing NK-cell markers. This second study notes: HCMV specificity was not established for the expanded NKG2C+ T cell clones.

The source material was PBMCs. The rearrangement links TRBV12-3 or TRBV12-4 to TRBJ1-2; 7 nucleotides match TRBD1. The source is a woman between 18 and 30 years old in good health. The CDR3 loop is CASSGDRDLGYTF. CDR3 DNA: TGTGCCAGCAGTGGAGACAGGGATCTCGGCTACACCTTC.